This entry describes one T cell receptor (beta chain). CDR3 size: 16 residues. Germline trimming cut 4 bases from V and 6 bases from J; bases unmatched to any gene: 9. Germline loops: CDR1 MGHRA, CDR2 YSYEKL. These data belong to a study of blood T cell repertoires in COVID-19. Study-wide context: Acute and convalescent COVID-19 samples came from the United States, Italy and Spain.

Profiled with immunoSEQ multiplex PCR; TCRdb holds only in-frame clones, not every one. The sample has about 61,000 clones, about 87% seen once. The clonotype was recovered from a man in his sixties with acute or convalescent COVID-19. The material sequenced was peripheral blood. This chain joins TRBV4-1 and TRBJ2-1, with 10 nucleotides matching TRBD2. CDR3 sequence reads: CASSRTLAGGGNEQFF. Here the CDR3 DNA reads TGCGCCAGCAGCCGCACATTAGCGGGGGGAGGCAATGAGCAGTTCTTC.